Given below is one T cell receptor beta chain in context. These data originate in a study of control samples from healthy donors and cancer patients. TCRdb's table, derived via immunoSEQ multiplex PCR, lists solely in-frame clones and lacks some. The sample lists about 120,000 clones, about 95% occurring once. Germline loops: CDR1 SNHLY, CDR2 FYNNEI. CDR3 length: 14 amino acids. V gave up 5 bases and J gave up 6 bases, with 14 bases separating them. Sequencing used blood. This TCR derives from a man aged 25 to 45 in good health. The chain is built from TRBV2 and TRBJ1-5; TRBD1 might be the D (6 bases). DNA for the CDR3: TGTGCCAGCAGTACAGGGCACTTGATTCAGCCCCAGCATTTT. As protein: CASSTGHLIQPQHF.